The 9 T cell receptor beta chains below come from one sample, sequenced in a study of beta chain features in type 1 diabetes. The study, taken as a whole, reports: Among patients with Type 1 diabetes, TCRB CDR3s were moderately but significantly shorter in every one of the four CD4+ subsets.

Their cognate antigens are unknown. Reverse transcription of all isolated RNA meant that expressed TCRB transcripts were sequenced. Data came from immunoSEQ multiplex PCR; TCRdb stores just in-frame clones and leaves some out. The sample lists about 660,000 clones; about an eighth were seen once. Sample: naive CD4+ T cells from blood. The receptors originated from a man aged 18 to 30 with type 1 diabetes.

This clone appeared a few times. The chain has TRBV4-1 and TRBJ2-5, with TRBD1 identical over 7 bases. V gave up 0 bases and J gave up 9 bases; unmatched junction bases: 13. The germline V gene encodes CDR1 MGHRA and CDR2 YSYEKL. The CDR3 length is 16 residues. The CDR3 DNA is TGCGCCAGCAGCCAAGATCCCGGGACAGCGCTCAGACCCCAGTACTTC. Its translation is CASSQDPGTALRPQYF.

Concerning this clone: This could be a read error, since a much larger clone is one nucleotide away. CDR3 protein: CASSYDRGNQPQHF. Here the CDR3 DNA reads TGTGCCAGCAGTTACGACAGGGGCAATCAGCCCCAGCATTTT. The chain couples TRBV6-5 to TRBJ1-5, with TRBD1 matching over 7 bases. This CDR3 contains 14 residues. In germline, CDR1 is MNHEY, CDR2 SVGAGI. The V and J ends lost 2 bases and 2 bases, in that order; junction bases with no gene match: 0.

V usage is TRBV29-1 and J usage is TRBJ1-1; the match to TRBD1 covers 7 bases. The CDR3 sequence is 12 residues long. Per germline, CDR1 SQVTM and CDR2 ANQGSEA. With V trimmed by 7 bases and J by 3 bases, 5 bases remained unmatched. CDR3 sequence (DNA): TGCAGCGCGAACGACAGGGACACTGAAGCTTTCTTT. Residues: CSANDRDTEAFF.

The chain couples TRBV19 to TRBJ1-1; 7 bases are shared with TRBD1. Germline V lookup: CDR1 LNHDA, CDR2 SQIVND (reference sequence). The CDR3 spans 15 residues. V lost 6 bases and J lost 0; bases outside the gene matches: 7. The CDR3 coding sequence is TGTGCCAGTAGCCCCCACAGGGGCATGAACACTGAAGCTTTCTTT. Protein sequence: CASSPHRGMNTEAFF. The full variable domain, rest sourced from reference TRBV19 and TRBJ1-1, is DGGITQSPKYLFRKEGQNVTLSCEQNLNHDAMYWYRQDPGQGLRLIYYSQIVNDFQKGDIAEGYSVSREKKESFPLTVTSAQKNPTAFYLCASSPHRGMNTEAFFGQGTRLTVV.

J is TRBJ2-3 and V is TRBV6-1; D may be TRBD2 (5 bases). Trimming stripped 4 bases from V and 0 bases from J, with 11 bases between. This CDR3 is built from 15 residues. The germline V gene encodes CDR1 MNHNS and CDR2 SASEGT. The CDR3 loop reads CASSGLRTSTDTQYF. For the CDR3, the DNA is TGTGCCAGCAGTGGGTTACGGACTAGCACAGATACGCAGTATTTT.

V and J are TRBV11-2 and TRBJ2-7, with 9 bases lining up with TRBD2. V lost 3 bases and J lost 3; bases outside the gene matches: 9. The CDR3 consists of 16 residues. The germline V gene has CDR1 SGHAT and CDR2 FQNNGV. The CDR3 reads CASSLGLALSYYEQYF. CDR3 bases: TGTGCCAGCAGCTTGGGACTAGCTCTGTCTTACTACGAGCAGTACTTC. Combining the CDR3 with reference TRBV11-2 and TRBJ2-7 gives the whole variable domain EAGVAQSPRYKIIEKRQSVAFWCNPISGHATLYWYQQILGQGPKLLIQFQNNGVVDDSQLPKDRFSAERLKGVDSTLKIQPAKLEDSAVYLCASSLGLALSYYEQYFGPGTRLTVT.

The chain is built from TRBV7-3 and TRBJ2-3; D is unclear. The CDR3 runs 14 residues. The germline V gene encodes CDR1 SGHTA and CDR2 FQGTGA. With 1 base removed from V and 3 bases from J, the gap between germline ends came to 8 bases. CDR3 in DNA: TGTGCCAGCAGCTTAAGAGGAGCTACAGATACGCAGTATTTT. Amino acids: CASSLRGATDTQYF. Based on the CDR3 plus reference TRBV7-3 and TRBJ2-3, the full variable domain is GAGVSQTPSNKVTEKGKYVELRCDPISGHTALYWYRQSLGQGPEFLIYFQGTGAADDSGLPNDRFFAVRPEGSVSTLKIQRTERGDSAVYLCASSLRGATDTQYFGPGTRLTVL.

A few counts support this clone. V and J are TRBV30 and TRBJ2-5; D is uncertain. With 2 bases removed from V and 2 bases from J, the gap between germline ends came to 9 bases. This CDR3 contains 13 residues. Germline CDR1 is GTSNPN and CDR2 is SVGIG (reference sequence). CDR3 DNA: TGTGCCTGGAGTACGCACTATCAAGAGACCCAGTACTTC. It yields the protein CAWSTHYQETQYF.

The table lists this clone with a few counts. The chain is built from TRBV30 and TRBJ2-7; TRBD2 matches 8 bases. V lost 2 bases to trimming and J lost 4 bases; unmatched junction nucleotides: 4. The CDR3 length is 13 residues. Germline V gene sequence: CDR1 GTSNPN, CDR2 SVGIG (reference sequence). The CDR3 coding sequence is TGTGCCTGGAGTAATCCGGGGGGGTACGAGCAGTACTTC. Translated: CAWSNPGGYEQYF.